This record looks at one T cell receptor beta chain sequence and its context. The data are from a study of blood T cell repertoires in COVID-19. In the study overall: Acute and convalescent COVID-19 specimens originated in the United States, Italy and Spain. Sources were T cells, B-cell-depleted T cells, or PBMCs; the material itself was cDNA or gDNA.

Germline trimming cut 5 bases from V and 5 bases from J; bases unmatched to any gene: 3. The germline V gene encodes CDR1 MDHEN and CDR2 SYDVKM. This CDR3 has 14 residues. In the authors' methods: Nucleated cell number was recorded as an estimate derived from reference gene primer amplification. Some clones are missing from TCRdb's copy, which holds only in-frame ones; the method was immunoSEQ multiplex PCR. V and J calls plus clone size are reproduced from that table; the DNA served to infer D and trimming. The sample yields approximately 310,000 clones, around 87% seen once. The chain carries TRBV28 and TRBJ2-5, with 12 bases that match TRBD1. Sequencing used peripheral blood. The TCR was taken from a woman aged 50 to 65 who had recovered from COVID-19. As DNA, the CDR3 is TGTGCCAGCAGTGGGACAGGGGGCACGGAGACCCAGTACTTC. This gives the protein CASSGTGGTETQYF.